This entry features one T cell receptor (beta chain) sequence. The target antigen is unknown. The data stem from a study of cytomegalovirus exposure and HLA in healthy donors. CDR1 and CDR2 from the germline V gene are SGDLS and YYNGEE. The CDR3 is 16 residues long. The V and J ends lost 2 bases and 0 bases respectively, with 12 bases between them. Study-level findings and limits: In a later analysis, at a false discovery rate of 0.05, some 15,000 TCR beta sequences were associated with HLA alleles.

It was with 60 Vbeta and 13 Jbeta primers that the PCR ran. Assay used: immunoSEQ multiplex PCR; TCRdb lists only in-frame clones, some missing. Of some 150,000 clones in the sample, roughly 80% were seen once. The TCR sequence derives from a woman in her forties in good health and CMV-seropositive. Sequencing was performed on PBMCs. The chain links TRBV9 to TRBJ1-3; D uncertain. The CDR3 DNA reads TGTGCCAGCAGCGTTGAGCAACTCTACTCTGGAAACACCATATATTTT. This codes for CASSVEQLYSGNTIYF.